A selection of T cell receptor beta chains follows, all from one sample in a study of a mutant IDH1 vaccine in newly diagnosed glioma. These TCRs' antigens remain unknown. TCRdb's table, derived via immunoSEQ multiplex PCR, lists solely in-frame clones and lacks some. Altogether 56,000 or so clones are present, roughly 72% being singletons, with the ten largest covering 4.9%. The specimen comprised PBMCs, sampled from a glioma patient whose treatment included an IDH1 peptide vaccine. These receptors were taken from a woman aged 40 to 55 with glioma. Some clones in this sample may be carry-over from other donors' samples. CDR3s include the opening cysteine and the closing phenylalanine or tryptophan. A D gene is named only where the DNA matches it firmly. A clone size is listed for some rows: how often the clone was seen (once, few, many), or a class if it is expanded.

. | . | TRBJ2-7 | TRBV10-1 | CASSAGTLDEQYF | TGCGCCAGCAGTGCAGGGACCTTGGACGAGCAGTACTTC
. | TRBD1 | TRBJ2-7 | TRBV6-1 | CASRDRQGAYEQYF | TGTGCCAGCAGGGACCGGCAGGGGGCCTACGAGCAGTACTTC
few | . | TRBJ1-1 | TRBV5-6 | CASSLVNTEAFF | TGTGCCAGCAGCTTGGTGAACACTGAAGCTTTCTTT
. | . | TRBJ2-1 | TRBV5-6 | CASSLAGSRDEQFF | TGTGCCAGCAGCTTGGCCGGCTCCAGGGATGAGCAGTTCTTC
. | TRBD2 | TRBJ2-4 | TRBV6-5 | CASTSPGLVNIQYF | TGTGCCAGCACCAGCCCGGGACTAGTAAACATTCAGTACTTC
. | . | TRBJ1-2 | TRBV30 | CAWESNYGYTF | TGTGCCTGGGAAAGTAACTATGGCTACACCTTC
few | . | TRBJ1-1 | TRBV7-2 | CASSLSVMDTEAFF | TGTGCCAGCAGCTTGTCCGTCATGGACACTGAAGCTTTCTTT
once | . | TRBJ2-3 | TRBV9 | CASSPPAPIDTQYF | TGTGCCAGCAGCCCCCCCGCCCCGATAGATACGCAGTATTTT
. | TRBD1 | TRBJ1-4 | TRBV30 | CAWSDSGTGIEKLFF | TGTGCCTGGAGCGATTCCGGGACAGGGATTGAAAAACTGTTTTTT
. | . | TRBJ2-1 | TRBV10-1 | CASSEGPVGGWNEQFF | TGCGCCAGCAGTGAGGGACCCGTCGGGGGTTGGAATGAGCAGTTCTTC
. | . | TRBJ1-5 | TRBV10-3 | CAISVNRVPQHF | TGTGCCATCAGTGTTAATAGGGTCCCCCAGCATTTT
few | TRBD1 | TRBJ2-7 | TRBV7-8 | CASSPPGQGFYEQYF | TGTGCCAGCAGCCCCCCCGGACAGGGGTTCTACGAGCAGTACTTC
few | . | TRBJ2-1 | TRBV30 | CAQSRSYNEQFF | TGTGCGCAAAGCCGCTCCTACAATGAGCAGTTCTTC
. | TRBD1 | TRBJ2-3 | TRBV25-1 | CASSGQGDHTQYF | TGTGCCAGCAGTGGACAGGGAGATCATACGCAGTATTTT
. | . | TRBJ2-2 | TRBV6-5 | CASSYRGNTGELFF | TGTGCCAGCAGTTACCGAGGGAACACCGGGGAGCTGTTTTTT
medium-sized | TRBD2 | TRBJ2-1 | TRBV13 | CASSSWGLGSGDNEQFF | TGTGCCAGCAGCTCCTGGGGCTTGGGTAGCGGGGACAATGAGCAGTTCTTC
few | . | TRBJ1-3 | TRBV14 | CASSPWRWRENTIYF | TGTGCCAGCAGCCCTTGGCGGTGGAGGGAAAACACCATATATTTT
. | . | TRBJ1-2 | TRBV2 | CAIQGPTEYTF | TGTGCCATCCAAGGGCCCACGGAGTACACCTTC
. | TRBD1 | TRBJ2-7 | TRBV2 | CASKPGTGGGNEQYF | TGTGCCAGCAAGCCCGGGACAGGGGGTGGCAACGAGCAGTACTTC
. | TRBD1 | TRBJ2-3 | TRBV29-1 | CSVEGQGADTQYF | TGCAGCGTTGAAGGCCAGGGGGCAGATACGCAGTATTTT
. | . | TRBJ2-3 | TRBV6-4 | CASSDSEGGLDTQYF | TGTGCCAGCAGTGACTCGGAGGGGGGGCTAGATACGCAGTATTTT
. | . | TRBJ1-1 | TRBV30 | CAWKPGPQNTEAFF | TGTGCCTGGAAGCCGGGACCCCAAAACACTGAAGCTTTCTTT
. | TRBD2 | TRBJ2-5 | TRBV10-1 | CASSTRTSGAQETQYF | TGCGCCAGCAGCACTCGGACTAGCGGGGCCCAAGAGACCCAGTACTTC
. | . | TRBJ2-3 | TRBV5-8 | CASSLGVLLSTDTQYF | TGTGCCAGCAGCCTCGGGGTCCTGCTGAGCACAGATACGCAGTATTTT
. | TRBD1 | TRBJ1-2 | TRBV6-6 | CASRATGDYGYTF | TGTGCCAGCAGGGCGACAGGGGACTATGGCTACACCTTC
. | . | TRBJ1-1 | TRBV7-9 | CASSLLMDTEAFF | TGTGCCAGCAGCTTACTCATGGACACTGAAGCTTTCTTT
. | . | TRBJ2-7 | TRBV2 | CASRISSSVGPYEQYF | TGTGCCAGCAGGATATCATCTTCCGTAGGGCCCTACGAGCAGTACTTC
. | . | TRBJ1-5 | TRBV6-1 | CASSDSGRSPQHF | TGTGCCAGCAGTGATAGCGGCAGGAGCCCCCAGCATTTT
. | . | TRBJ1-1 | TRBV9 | CASSGIGTLNTEAFF | TGTGCCAGCAGCGGGATCGGGACTTTGAACACTGAAGCTTTCTTT
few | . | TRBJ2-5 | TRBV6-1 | CASSEGPGEQETQYF | TGTGCCAGCAGTGAAGGGCCAGGGGAACAAGAGACCCAGTACTTC
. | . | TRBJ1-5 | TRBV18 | CASSPPEGGDQPQHF | TGTGCCAGCTCACCACCTGAGGGCGGCGATCAGCCCCAGCATTTT
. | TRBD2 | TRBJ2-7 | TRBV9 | CASSVEGLGIHEQYF | TGTGCCAGCAGCGTCGAGGGACTAGGGATTCACGAGCAGTACTTC
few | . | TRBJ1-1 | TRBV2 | CASILTLSSTEAFF | TGTGCCAGCATACTGACACTATCCTCCACTGAAGCTTTCTTT
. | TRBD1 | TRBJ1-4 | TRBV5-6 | CASSFPTGSGEKLFF | TGTGCCAGCAGCTTCCCGACAGGGAGTGGGGAAAAACTGTTTTTT
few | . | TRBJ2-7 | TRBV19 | CASSPRQLNYEQYF | TGTGCCAGTAGCCCTAGACAGTTAAACTACGAGCAGTACTTC
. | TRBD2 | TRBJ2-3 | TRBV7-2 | CASSLPTSGWDTQYF | TGTGCCAGCAGCTTACCCACTAGCGGCTGGGATACGCAGTATTTT
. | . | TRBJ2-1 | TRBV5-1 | CASSGTYSHLPQGNEQFF | TGCGCCAGCAGCGGCACCTACTCCCACCTGCCACAGGGAAACGAGCAGTTCTTC
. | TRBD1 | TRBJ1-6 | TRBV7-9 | CASCPGTGDSPLHF | TGTGCCAGCTGTCCCGGGACAGGGGACTCACCCCTCCACTTT
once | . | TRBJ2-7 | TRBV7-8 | CASSLEAGFRDEQYF | TGTGCCAGCAGCTTAGAGGCGGGTTTCAGGGACGAGCAGTACTTC
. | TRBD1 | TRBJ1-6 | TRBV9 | CASSAPGQGEWAYNSPLHF | TGTGCCAGCAGCGCCCCTGGACAGGGGGAATGGGCCTATAATTCACCCCTCCACTTT
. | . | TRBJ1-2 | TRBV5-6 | CASSWGSTPNYGYTF | TGTGCCAGCAGCTGGGGCAGTACCCCCAACTATGGCTACACCTTC
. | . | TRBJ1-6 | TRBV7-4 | CASSFRDTYSPLHF | TGTGCCAGCAGCTTTCGGGACACCTATTCACCCCTCCACTTT
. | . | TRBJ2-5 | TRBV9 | CASSVGGAIGETQYF | TGTGCCAGCAGCGTAGGGGGGGCGATTGGAGAGACCCAGTACTTC
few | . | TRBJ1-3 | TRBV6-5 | CASGGDGGSGNTIYF | TGTGCCAGTGGGGGGGACGGGGGCTCTGGAAACACCATATATTTT
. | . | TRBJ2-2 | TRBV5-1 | CASSPAGIHSNTGELFF | TGCGCCAGCAGCCCGGCGGGGATCCATTCGAACACCGGGGAGCTGTTTTTT
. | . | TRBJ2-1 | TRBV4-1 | CASSLRTDWDPDNEQFF | TGCGCCAGCAGCCTCCGAACTGACTGGGACCCAGACAATGAGCAGTTCTTC
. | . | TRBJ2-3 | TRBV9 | CASSVTAGPTTDTQYF | TGTGCCAGCAGCGTAACCGCGGGCCCCACCACAGATACGCAGTATTTT
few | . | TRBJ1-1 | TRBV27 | CASRGWAPNTEAFF | TGTGCCAGCAGGGGGTGGGCACCGAACACTGAAGCTTTCTTT
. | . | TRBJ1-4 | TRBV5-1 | CASRVGNNEKLFF | TGCGCCAGCAGAGTGGGTAATAATGAAAAACTGTTTTTT
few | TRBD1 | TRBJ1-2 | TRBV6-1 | CASNRGRGNGYTF | TGTGCCAGCAATCGGGGCAGGGGGAATGGCTACACCTTC
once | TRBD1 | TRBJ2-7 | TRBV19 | CASSAGTAITLEQYF | TGTGCCAGTAGTGCAGGGACAGCCATAACCCTCGAGCAGTACTTC
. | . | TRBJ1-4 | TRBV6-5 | CASSYVPRAEKLFF | TGTGCCAGCAGTTACGTACCGAGGGCTGAAAAACTGTTTTTT